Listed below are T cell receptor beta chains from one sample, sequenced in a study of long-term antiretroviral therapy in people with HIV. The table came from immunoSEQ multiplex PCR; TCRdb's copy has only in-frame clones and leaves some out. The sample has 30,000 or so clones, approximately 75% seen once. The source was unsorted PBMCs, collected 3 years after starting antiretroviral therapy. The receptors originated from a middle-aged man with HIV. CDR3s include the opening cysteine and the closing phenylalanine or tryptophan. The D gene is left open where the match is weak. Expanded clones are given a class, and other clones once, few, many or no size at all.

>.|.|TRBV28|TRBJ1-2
TGTGCCAGCAGTTGGACGGGGGTTAGCTATGGCTACACCTTC
CASSWTGVSYGYTF
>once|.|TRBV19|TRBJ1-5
TGTGCCAGTAGTATATACGGGGAGGGACAGCCCCAGCATTTT
CASSIYGEGQPQHF
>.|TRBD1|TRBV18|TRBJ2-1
TGTGCCAGCTCACTGGGACAGGGGTCTTACAATGAGCAGTTCTTC
CASSLGQGSYNEQFF
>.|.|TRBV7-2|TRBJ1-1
TGTGCCAGCAGCCGACAGATGAACACTGAAGCTTTCTTT
CASSRQMNTEAFF
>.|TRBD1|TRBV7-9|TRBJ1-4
TGTGCCAGCAGCTGGGGACAGCGACTCATTGAAAAACTGTTTTTT
CASSWGQRLIEKLFF
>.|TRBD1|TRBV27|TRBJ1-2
TGTGCCAGCAGTGGGCAGGGGGTTAACTATGGCTACACCTTC
CASSGQGVNYGYTF
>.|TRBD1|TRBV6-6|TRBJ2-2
TGTGCCAGCAGTCCGGCAGGGGGTGGAACCGGGGAGCTGTTTTTT
CASSPAGGGTGELFF
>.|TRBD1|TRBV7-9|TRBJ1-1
TGTGCCAGCAGCTTAGGGGTTGGGGACAGCACTGAAGCTTTCTTT
CASSLGVGDSTEAFF
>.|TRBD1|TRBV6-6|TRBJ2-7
TGTGCCAGCAGTTCCGGGACAGTCTACGAGCAGTACTTC
CASSSGTVYEQYF
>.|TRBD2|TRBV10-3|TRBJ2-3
TGTGCCTCAGAAGCGGGGGGACCCACAGATACGCAGTATTTT
CASEAGGPTDTQYF
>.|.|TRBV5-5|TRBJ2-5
TGTGCCAGCAGCTTGACTGTTAACCAAGAGACCCAGTACTTC
CASSLTVNQETQYF
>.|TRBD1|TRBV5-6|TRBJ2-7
TGTGCCAGCAGCTCTACCGGGACAGACTACGAGCAGTACTTC
CASSSTGTDYEQYF
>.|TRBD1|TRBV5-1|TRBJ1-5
TGCGCCAGCAGCTTGGGTACAGGGGGTATGAGTAATCAGCCCCAGCATTTT
CASSLGTGGMSNQPQHF
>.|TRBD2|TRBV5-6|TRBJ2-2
TGTGCCAGCAGCTTGGTGGCGGGGGGTACCGGGGAGCTGTTTTTT
CASSLVAGGTGELFF
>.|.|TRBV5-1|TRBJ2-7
TGCGCCAGCAGCTTGCGACAGGACCCTCGCCCCTACGAGCAGTACTTC
CASSLRQDPRPYEQYF
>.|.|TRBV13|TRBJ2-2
TGTGCCAGCAGCCCCTTGGGGACCGGGGAGCTGTTTTTT
CASSPLGTGELFF
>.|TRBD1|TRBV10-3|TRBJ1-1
TGTGCCATCAGGGAGCCCTTGACAGGGGGGATGACTGAAGCTTTCTTT
CAIREPLTGGMTEAFF
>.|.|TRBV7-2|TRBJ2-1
TGTGCCAGCAGCCCAGTGGGACAACGCAATGAGCAGTTCTTC
CASSPVGQRNEQFF
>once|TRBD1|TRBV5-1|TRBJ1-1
TGCGCCAGCAGCTTGGCCTTTACAACGGGACAGCCTGAAGCTTTCTTT
CASSLAFTTGQPEAFF
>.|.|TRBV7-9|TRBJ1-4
TGTGCCAGCAGCCCACCTCCGAGCGAGGAAAAACTGTTTTTT
CASSPPPSEEKLFF
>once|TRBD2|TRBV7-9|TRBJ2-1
TGTGCCAGCAGAATGGTCGGCGGGAGTGAGTTGGTTAATGAGCAGTTCTTC
CASRMVGGSELVNEQFF